This entry describes one T cell receptor beta chain. No antigen is known for it. Trimming shortened V by 0 bases and J by 5 bases, and 5 bases separated the two germline ends. The CDR3 has 13 amino acids. The germline gives CDR1 SGHVS, CDR2 FQNEAQ. Naive CD8 cells, CD45RO-negative and positively selected for CCR7, excluded terminally differentiated effector memory CD45RA+ cells. These data are taken from a study of shared clonotypes between healthy human individuals. Overall study results and limits: Rarefaction exposed incomplete sorted-subset sequencing despite large depth. Owing to a small donor count, the genetic and exposure-history diversity represented was limited.

Produced via immunoSEQ multiplex PCR; TCRdb's table is partial and in-frame only. This sample has about 2.1 million clones; approximately 92% occur once, and the top ten carry approximately 1.7%. Sequenced material: naive CD8+ T cells from PBMCs. V and J are TRBV7-8 and TRBJ1-5; no firm D call. This receptor was obtained from a man aged 18-30 years in good health. Some clones in this sample may be carry-over from other donors' samples. CDR3 region: CASSLATHQPQHF. CDR3 DNA: TGTGCCAGCAGCTTAGCGACTCATCAGCCCCAGCATTTT.